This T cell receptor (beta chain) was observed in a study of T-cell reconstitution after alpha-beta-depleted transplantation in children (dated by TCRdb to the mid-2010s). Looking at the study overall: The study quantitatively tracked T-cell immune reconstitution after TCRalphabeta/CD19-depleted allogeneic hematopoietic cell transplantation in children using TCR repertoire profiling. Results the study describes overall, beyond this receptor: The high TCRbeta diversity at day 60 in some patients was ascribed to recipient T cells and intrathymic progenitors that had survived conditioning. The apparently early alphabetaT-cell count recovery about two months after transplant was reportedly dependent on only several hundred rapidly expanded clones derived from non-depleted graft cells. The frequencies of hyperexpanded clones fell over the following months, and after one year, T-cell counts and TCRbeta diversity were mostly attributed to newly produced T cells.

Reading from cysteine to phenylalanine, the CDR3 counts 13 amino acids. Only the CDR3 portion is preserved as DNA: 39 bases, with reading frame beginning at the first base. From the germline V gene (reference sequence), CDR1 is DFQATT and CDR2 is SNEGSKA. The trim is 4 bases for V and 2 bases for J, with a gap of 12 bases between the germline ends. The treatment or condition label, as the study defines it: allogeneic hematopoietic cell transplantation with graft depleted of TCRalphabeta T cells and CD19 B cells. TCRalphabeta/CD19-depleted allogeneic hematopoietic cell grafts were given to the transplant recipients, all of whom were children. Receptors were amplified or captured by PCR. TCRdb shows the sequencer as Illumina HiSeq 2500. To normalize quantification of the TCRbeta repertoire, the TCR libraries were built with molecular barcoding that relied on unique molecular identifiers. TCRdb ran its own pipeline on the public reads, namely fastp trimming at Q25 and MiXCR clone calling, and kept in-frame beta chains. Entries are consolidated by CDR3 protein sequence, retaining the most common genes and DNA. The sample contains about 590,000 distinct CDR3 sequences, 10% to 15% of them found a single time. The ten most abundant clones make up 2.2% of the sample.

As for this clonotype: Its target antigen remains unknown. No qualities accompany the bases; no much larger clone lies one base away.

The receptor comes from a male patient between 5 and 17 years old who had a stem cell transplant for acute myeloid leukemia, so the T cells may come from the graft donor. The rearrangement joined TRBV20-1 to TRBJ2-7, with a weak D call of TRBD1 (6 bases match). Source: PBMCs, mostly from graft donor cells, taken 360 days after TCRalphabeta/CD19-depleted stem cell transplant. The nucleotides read TGCAGTGCTATTGACAGGTTAACCTACGAGCAGTACTTC. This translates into CSAIDRLTYEQYF.